Shown below are 18 T cell receptor beta chains from a single sample sequenced in a study of CD8 T cells in Susac syndrome. Reverse transcription of about 0.5 to 1 ug RNA was carried out with random hexamers. From the immunoSEQ multiplex PCR reads, TCRdb called clonotypes with MiXCR, one entry per CDR3 protein. The repertoire holds approximately 160,000 distinct CDR3 sequences, with about 91% as singletons. Input material: CD4+ T cells from PBMCs. The receptors derive from a human donor in good health.

This clonotype came up once. V is TRBV20-1 and J is TRBJ2-7; 8 bases align to TRBD2. V gave up 4 bases and J gave up 2 bases; unmatched junction bases: 7. The length of the CDR3 is 14 residues. Germline V lookup: CDR1 DFQATT, CDR2 SNEGSKA (reference sequence). CDR3 in DNA: TGCAGTGCTACCGTGGGGACTAGGACCTACGAGCAGTACTTC. Amino acids: CSATVGTRTYEQYF.

The count of this clonotype is one. This chain joins TRBV28 and TRBJ1-1; D ambiguous. V dropped 7 bases and J dropped 3 bases, with 18 bases sitting between them. CDR1 is MDHEN, CDR2 SYDVKM, per germline. The CDR3 contains 15 residues. This CDR3 reads CASTGPRARDTEAFF. The CDR3 region has the DNA TGTGCCAGCACCGGACCCCGGGCGAGGGACACTGAAGCTTTCTTT.

The V and J genes are TRBV25-1 and TRBJ2-1; 8 nucleotides agree with TRBD1. V lost 4 bases, J lost 6 bases, and 5 bases stayed unmatched. CDR1 and CDR2 from the germline V gene are MGHDK and SYGVNS. The CDR3 contains 14 residues. CDR3 in amino acids: CASSGFGQGNEQFF. For the CDR3, the DNA is TGTGCCAGCAGTGGATTTGGACAGGGCAATGAGCAGTTCTTC.

The V call is TRBV6-6, the J call TRBJ2-7, with D perhaps matching TRBD1 (6 bases). Germline V CDR1 and CDR2: MNHNY, SVGAGI (reference sequence). CDR3 length: 14 amino acids. The V end lost 6 bases, the J end lost 2 bases, and 14 bases lay between the germline ends. DNA of the CDR3: TGTGCCAGCAGAGTACAGGGTTTCCCCTACGAGCAGTACTTC. It translates to CASRVQGFPYEQYF.

The chain is built from TRBV27 and TRBJ2-7; a possible D gene is TRBD2 (5 bases). Trimming left V 3 bases short and J 3 bases short, with 12 bases between. The CDR3 is 14 amino acids. The germline V gene encodes CDR1 MNHEY and CDR2 SMNVEV (reference sequence). The CDR3 region has the DNA TGTGCCAGCAGTTTCTCCGGGATGAACTACGAGCAGTACTTC. This codes for CASSFSGMNYEQYF.

This chain links TRBV3-1 with TRBJ2-3; 8 nucleotides line up with TRBD1. The length of the CDR3 is 17 residues. The germline V gene has CDR1 LGHDT and CDR2 YNNKEL (reference sequence). The trim removed 1 base at V and 5 bases at J, leaving 11 bases unmatched. This chain's CDR3 is CASSQASGQVDRDTQYF. The CDR3 DNA sequence: TGTGCCAGCAGCCAAGCATCGGGACAGGTCGATCGAGATACGCAGTATTTT.

The chain combines TRBV7-9 with TRBJ1-3; D not certain. V lost 2 bases to trimming and J lost 0 bases, with 8 bases between them. Per the germline V gene, CDR1 is SEHNR and CDR2 is FQNEAQ (reference sequence). This CDR3 comprises 15 residues. In nucleotides, the CDR3 is TGTGCCAGCAGCTTACGCGGGCACTCTGGAAACACCATATATTTT. Translation: CASSLRGHSGNTIYF.

This chain uses TRBV29-1 with TRBJ2-7, with D uncertain. This CDR3 is built from 15 residues. The V and J ends lost 0 bases and 3 bases respectively, with 15 bases between them. Germline V gives CDR1 SQVTM, CDR2 ANQGSEA. CDR3 in DNA: TGCAGCGTTGAAGATCGTAACTCAATGATCTACGAGCAGTACTTC. It specifies CSVEDRNSMIYEQYF.

Here the CDR3 DNA reads TGCGCCAGCAGCAGGGACAAGAATGAAAAACTGTTTTTT. Translated: CASSRDKNEKLFF. J is TRBJ1-4 and V is TRBV5-1; D is possibly TRBD1 (6 bases). This CDR3 contains 13 residues. From germline, CDR1 is SGHRS and CDR2 YFSETQ. Trimming left V 4 bases short and J 5 bases short, with 9 bases between.

This sequence joins TRBV18 and TRBJ2-1, with 8 bases matching TRBD1. V shed 3 bases and J 6 bases; nucleotides not matched to a gene: 4. The germline V gene encodes CDR1 KGHSH and CDR2 LQKENI. The CDR3 contains 14 residues. In DNA form, the CDR3 reads TGTGCCAGCTCACCGGACAGGGCAGCCAATGAGCAGTTCTTC. Protein sequence: CASSPDRAANEQFF.

This clonotype was observed a single time. This sequence joins TRBV7-2 and TRBJ1-3, with D unclear. The CDR3 is 11 amino acids. Trimming took 6 bases from V and 4 from J, leaving 4 bases between them. The germline V gene encodes CDR1 SGHTA and CDR2 FQGNSA. CDR3 DNA sequence: TGTGCCAGCAGGATAGGAAACACCATATATTTT. It translates to CASRIGNTIYF.

CDR3 region: CASSPDQGKLFF. CDR3 bases: TGTGCCAGTAGCCCCGACCAGGGGAAACTGTTTTTT. This chain connects TRBV19 to TRBJ1-4; tentatively, D is TRBD1 (6 bases). The ends were cut back, 6 bases at V and 11 bases at J, with 13 bases in the middle. Germline CDR1 reads LNHDA; CDR2 reads SQIVND (reference sequence). The CDR3 covers 12 residues.

This clonotype was found once. This chain uses TRBV18 with TRBJ2-7, with 8 bases aligning to TRBD1. This CDR3 contains 15 residues. Germline trimming cut 3 bases from V and 1 base from J; bases unmatched to any gene: 5. Germline V gene sequence: CDR1 KGHSH, CDR2 LQKENI. In DNA, the CDR3 is TGTGCCAGCTCACCCGGGACAGGAGGGTCCTACGAGCAGTACTTC. Translating it yields CASSPGTGGSYEQYF.

The V call is TRBV19, the J call TRBJ1-2; 7 bases are a match to TRBD1. The CDR3 contains 13 residues. Trimming at V came to 3 bases and at J to 7 bases, leaving 5 bases not matched to a gene. Germline V lookup: CDR1 LNHDA, CDR2 SQIVND (reference sequence). The chain's CDR3 is CASSMRTGRGYTF. The CDR3 bases are TGTGCCAGTAGTATGAGGACAGGACGTGGCTACACCTTC.

The genes are TRBV3-1 and TRBJ1-1; D is uncertain. Germline V lookup: CDR1 LGHDT, CDR2 YNNKEL (reference sequence). V shed 5 bases and J shed 0 bases, with 10 bases lying between them. The length of the CDR3 is 14 residues. The CDR3 DNA sequence: TGTGCCAGCAGCACCCAAAGGGTGAACACTGAAGCTTTCTTT. It specifies CASSTQRVNTEAFF. The variable domain in full, with the rest retrieved from reference TRBV3-1 and TRBJ1-1, is DTAVSQTPKYLVTQMGNDKSIKCEQNLGHDTMYWYKQDSKKFLKIMFSYNNKELIINETVPNRFSPKSPDKAHLNLHINSLELGDSAVYFCASSTQRVNTEAFFGQGTRLTVV.

This CDR3 reads CASSFQTGGNTEAFF. CDR3 sequence (DNA): TGTGCCAGCAGCTTCCAGACAGGGGGGAACACTGAAGCTTTCTTT. This chain joins TRBV7-2 and TRBJ1-1; TRBD1 agrees at 9 bases. Trimming took 3 bases from V and 1 from J; bases not matched to a gene: 3. The CDR3 has 15 amino acids. Germline V gene lookup returns CDR1 SGHTA and CDR2 FQGNSA. The variable domain in full, completed from reference TRBV7-2 and TRBJ1-1, reads GAGVSQSPSNKVTEKGKDVELRCDPISGHTALYWYRQSLGQGLEFLIYFQGNSAPDKSGLPSDRFSAERTGGSVSTLTIQRTQQEDSAVYLCASSFQTGGNTEAFFGQGTRLTVV.

V and J are TRBV7-2 and TRBJ1-5, with D possibly TRBD1 on 5 matching bases. Trimming cost V 1 base and J 1 base, with 11 bases left between them. The CDR3 covers 16 residues. Germline CDR1 is SGHTA and CDR2 is FQGNSA. This chain's CDR3 is CASSLVGVPSNQPQHF. The CDR3 coding sequence is TGTGCCAGCAGCTTAGTAGGGGTCCCCAGCAATCAGCCCCAGCATTTT. Supplemented by reference TRBV7-2 and TRBJ1-5, the full variable domain reads GAGVSQSPSNKVTEKGKDVELRCDPISGHTALYWYRQSLGQGLEFLIYFQGNSAPDKSGLPSDRFSAERTGGSVSTLTIQRTQQEDSAVYLCASSLVGVPSNQPQHFGDGTRLSIL.

This sequence joins TRBV12-3 or TRBV12-4 and TRBJ2-2, with TRBD2 identical over 8 bases. The CDR3 is 15 amino acids. The J segment lost 7 bases and the V segment lost 2 bases, leaving 6 bases of the junction unmatched. The CDR3 spells CASSLIGLAGGELFF. DNA of the CDR3: TGTGCCAGCAGTTTAATTGGACTAGCCGGCGGGGAGCTGTTTTTT.